A selection of T cell receptor beta chains follows, all from one sample in a study of control samples from healthy donors and cancer patients. Assay: immunoSEQ multiplex PCR; the TCRdb copy retains only in-frame clones and omits some. The sample has 350,000 to 450,000 clones; 75% to 95% are singletons. The specimen was PBMCs. Receptors were obtained from a man aged 40-49 years with head and neck cancer. Both conserved end residues are part of each CDR3. Fields, in order: CDR3 protein, V gene.

CASGDTGGHTEAFF TRBV28
CASSGRVPNSPLHF TRBV9
CASRDHSGTPSYEQYF TRBV28
CASSLATEDEQFF TRBV5-1
CASSPQTSGSNTGELFF TRBV18
CASSVTGFSSGANVLTF TRBV25-1
CASSPSGGLNEKLFF TRBV7-8
CASSTSDRPYGYTF TRBV13
CASRIYAGTYEQYF TRBV28
CASDSGQVTYEQYF TRBV28
CASSFPQGDNQPQHF TRBV28
CASSHPGDFPREKLFF TRBV3-1/TRBV3-2
CASSFLRLAGSFSYNEQFF TRBV5-1
CSASHGVQNEKLFF TRBV20-1
CASSPWTSGNYEQYF TRBV19
CASSPPENTEAFF TRBV6-5
CASGLPSGGVNYGYTF TRBV12-5
CASREHKATNEKLFF TRBV28
CAISAPTASLNTGELFF TRBV10-3
CASSQGGPGETQYF TRBV4-2
CASSDGVIRGANTGELFF TRBV6-4
CASSLGRTGKAKNEQFF TRBV11-3
CASNRGQGTYEQYF TRBV6-5
CASSLGWLTGDGSYEQYF TRBV11-2
CASSLRESSFNEQFF TRBV5-5
CASSSDLAQHF TRBV28
CASSLTGGVGDGPYEQYF TRBV7-3
CASSLWGGLATNEKLFF TRBV28
CASSASGGLAGVIAKNIQYF TRBV9
CASIFVRSSYNEQFF TRBV2
CASSSKLKSVPYNEQFF TRBV27
CASSLKSGDTQYF TRBV7-3
CASSLEAGIEQYF TRBV7-3
CASSRGSNTGELFF TRBV6-2/TRBV6-3
CASSPGQGSEQYF TRBV19
CASSLAGRPEQYF TRBV7-9
CASRPLGQGAKETQYF TRBV4-1
CASSIARTGPYNEQFF TRBV19
CAWRGGGDQETQYF TRBV30
CASSTPGGPTEAFF TRBV7-8
CASSPGGRDTEAFF TRBV18
CASSFQGSEAFF TRBV5-5
CASSTPRENNEQFF TRBV28
CASSQPNRQTVPNEQFF TRBV4-1
CASSLDPQGSTGNTIYF TRBV5-1
CASSPHRHYEQYF TRBV7-2
CASTHPVRRNEQFF TRBV7-8
CASSRDRYIYTF TRBV28
CASSRPGHEKLFF TRBV12-3/TRBV12-4